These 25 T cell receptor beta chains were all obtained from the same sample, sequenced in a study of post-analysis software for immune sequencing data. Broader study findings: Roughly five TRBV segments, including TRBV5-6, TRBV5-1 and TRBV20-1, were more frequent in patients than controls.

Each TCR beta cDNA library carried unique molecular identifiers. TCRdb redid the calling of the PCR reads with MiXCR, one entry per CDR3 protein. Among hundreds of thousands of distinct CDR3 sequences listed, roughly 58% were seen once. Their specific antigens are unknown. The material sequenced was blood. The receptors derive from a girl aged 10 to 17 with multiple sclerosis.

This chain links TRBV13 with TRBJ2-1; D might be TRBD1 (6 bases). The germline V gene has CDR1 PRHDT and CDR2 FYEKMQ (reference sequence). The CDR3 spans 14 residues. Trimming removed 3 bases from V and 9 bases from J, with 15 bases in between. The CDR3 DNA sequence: TGTGCCAGCAGCTTTTTGGGGGCCGGCAGTGAGCAGTTCTTC. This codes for CASSFLGAGSEQFF.

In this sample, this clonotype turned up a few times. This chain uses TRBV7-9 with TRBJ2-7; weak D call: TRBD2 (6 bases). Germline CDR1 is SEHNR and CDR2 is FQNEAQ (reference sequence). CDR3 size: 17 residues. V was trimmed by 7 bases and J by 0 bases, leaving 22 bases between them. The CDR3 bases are TGTGCCAGCACCCTACGGAGTGGAGGGAGGAGCTCCTACGAGCAGTACTTC. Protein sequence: CASTLRSGGRSSYEQYF.

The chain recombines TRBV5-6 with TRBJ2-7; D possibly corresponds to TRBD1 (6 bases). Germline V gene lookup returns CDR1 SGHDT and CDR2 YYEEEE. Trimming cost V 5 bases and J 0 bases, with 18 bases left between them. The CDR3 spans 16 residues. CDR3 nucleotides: TGTGCCAGCAGTTATGGGACACCAGCGACCTCCTACGAGCAGTACTTC. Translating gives CASSYGTPATSYEQYF.

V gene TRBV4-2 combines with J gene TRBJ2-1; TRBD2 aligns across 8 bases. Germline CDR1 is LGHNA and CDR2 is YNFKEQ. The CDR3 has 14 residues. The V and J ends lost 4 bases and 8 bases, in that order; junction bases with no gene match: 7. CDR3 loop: CASSPGLGGYEQFF. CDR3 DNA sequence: TGTGCCAGCAGCCCGGGACTAGGGGGATATGAGCAGTTCTTC.

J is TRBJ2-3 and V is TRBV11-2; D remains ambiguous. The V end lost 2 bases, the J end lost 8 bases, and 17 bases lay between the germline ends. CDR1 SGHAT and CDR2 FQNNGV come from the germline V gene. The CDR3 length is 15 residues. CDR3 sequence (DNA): TGTGCCAGCAGCTTATTAGAATCCATTAAGGGTACGCAGTATTTT. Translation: CASSLLESIKGTQYF.

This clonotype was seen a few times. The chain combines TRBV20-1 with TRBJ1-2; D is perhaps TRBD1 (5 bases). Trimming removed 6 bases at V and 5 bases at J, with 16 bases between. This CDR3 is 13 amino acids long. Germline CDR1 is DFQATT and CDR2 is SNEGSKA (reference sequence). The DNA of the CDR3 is TGCAGTGCCCCGCGGACGGGGGGTTATGGCTACACCTTC. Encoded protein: CSAPRTGGYGYTF.

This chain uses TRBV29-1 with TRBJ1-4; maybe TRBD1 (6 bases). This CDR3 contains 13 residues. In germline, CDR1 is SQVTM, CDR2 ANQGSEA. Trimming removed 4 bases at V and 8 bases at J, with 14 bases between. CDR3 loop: CSVAWGAGEKLFF. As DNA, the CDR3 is TGCAGCGTTGCGTGGGGGGCCGGGGAAAAACTGTTTTTT.

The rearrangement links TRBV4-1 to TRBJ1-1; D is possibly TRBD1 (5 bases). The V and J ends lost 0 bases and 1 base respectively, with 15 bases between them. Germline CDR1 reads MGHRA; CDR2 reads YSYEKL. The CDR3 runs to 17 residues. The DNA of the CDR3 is TGCGCCAGCAGCCAAGACCTTGGGGGGTTGAGGAACACTGAAGCTTTCTTT. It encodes CASSQDLGGLRNTEAFF.

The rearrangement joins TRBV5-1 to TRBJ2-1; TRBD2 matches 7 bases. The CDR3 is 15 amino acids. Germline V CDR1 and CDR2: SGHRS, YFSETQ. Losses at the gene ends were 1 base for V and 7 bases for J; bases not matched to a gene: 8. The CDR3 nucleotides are TGCGCCAGCAGCTTGTTTGCAGCGGGGAGGAATGAGCAGTTCTTC. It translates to CASSLFAAGRNEQFF.

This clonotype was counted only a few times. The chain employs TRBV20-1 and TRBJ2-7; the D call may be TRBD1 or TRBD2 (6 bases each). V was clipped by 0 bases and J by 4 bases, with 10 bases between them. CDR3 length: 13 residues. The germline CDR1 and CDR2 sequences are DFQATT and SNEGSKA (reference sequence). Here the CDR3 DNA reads TGCAGTGCTAGAGAGGGGGGCGGTTACGAGCAGTACTTC. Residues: CSAREGGGYEQYF.

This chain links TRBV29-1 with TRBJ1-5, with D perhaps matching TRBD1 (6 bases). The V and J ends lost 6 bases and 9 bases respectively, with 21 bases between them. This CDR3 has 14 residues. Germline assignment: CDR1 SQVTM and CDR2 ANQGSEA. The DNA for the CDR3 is TGCAGCGTCCAAGAGGGGGGGAATCAGGGGCCCCAGCATTTT. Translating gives CSVQEGGNQGPQHF. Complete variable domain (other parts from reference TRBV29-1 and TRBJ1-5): SAVISQKPSRDICQRGTSLTIQCQVDSQVTMMFWYRQQPGQSLTLIATANQGSEATYESGFVIDKFPISRPNLTFSTLTVSNMSPEDSSIYLCSVQEGGNQGPQHFGDGTRLSIL.

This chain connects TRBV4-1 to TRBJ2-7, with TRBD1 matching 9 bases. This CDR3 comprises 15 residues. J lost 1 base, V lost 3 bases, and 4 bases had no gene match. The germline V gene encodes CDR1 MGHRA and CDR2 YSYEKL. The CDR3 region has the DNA TGCGCCAGCAGCCATCACGACAGGGGGTCCTACGAGCAGTACTTC. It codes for CASSHHDRGSYEQYF.

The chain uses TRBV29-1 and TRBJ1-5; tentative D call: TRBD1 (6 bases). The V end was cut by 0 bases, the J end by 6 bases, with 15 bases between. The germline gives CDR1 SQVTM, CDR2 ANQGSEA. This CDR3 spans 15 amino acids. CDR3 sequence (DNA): TGCAGCGTTGAAGAGGGGACATCCCCCGGTCAGCCCCAGCATTTT. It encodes CSVEEGTSPGQPQHF.

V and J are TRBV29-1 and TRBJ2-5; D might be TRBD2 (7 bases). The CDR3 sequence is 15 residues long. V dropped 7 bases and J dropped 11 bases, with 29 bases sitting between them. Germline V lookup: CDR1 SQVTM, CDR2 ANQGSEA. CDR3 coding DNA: TGCAGCGCCTGGACGGGGGGTGCTAGGAGGGGGGAGCAGTACTTC. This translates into CSAWTGGARRGEQYF. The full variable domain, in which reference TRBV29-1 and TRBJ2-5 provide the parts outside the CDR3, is SAVISQKPSRDICQRGTSLTIQCQVDSQVTMMFWYRQQPGQSLTLIATANQGSEATYESGFVIDKFPISRPNLTFSTLTVSNMSPEDSSIYLCSAWTGGARRGEQYFGPGTRLLVL.

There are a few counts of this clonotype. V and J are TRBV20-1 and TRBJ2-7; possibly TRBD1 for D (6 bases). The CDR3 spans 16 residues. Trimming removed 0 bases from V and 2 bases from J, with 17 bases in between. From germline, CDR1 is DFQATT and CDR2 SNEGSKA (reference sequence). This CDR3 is CSARELYTGSTYEQYF. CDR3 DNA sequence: TGCAGTGCTAGAGAACTATATACAGGGTCCACCTACGAGCAGTACTTC.

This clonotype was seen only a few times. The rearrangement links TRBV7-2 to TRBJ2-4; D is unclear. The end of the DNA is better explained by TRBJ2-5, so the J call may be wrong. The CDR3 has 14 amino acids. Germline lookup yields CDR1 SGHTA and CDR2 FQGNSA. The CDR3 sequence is CASSPAGRAETQYF. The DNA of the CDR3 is TGTGCCAGCAGCCCCGCCGGAAGGGCGGAGACCCAGTACTTC.

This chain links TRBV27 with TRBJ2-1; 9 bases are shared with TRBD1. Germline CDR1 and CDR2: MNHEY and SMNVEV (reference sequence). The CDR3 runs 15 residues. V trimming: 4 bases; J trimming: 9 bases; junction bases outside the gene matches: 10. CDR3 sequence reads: CASSSTYGTGSEQFF. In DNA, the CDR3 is TGTGCCAGCAGTTCCACCTACGGGACAGGGAGTGAGCAGTTCTTC.

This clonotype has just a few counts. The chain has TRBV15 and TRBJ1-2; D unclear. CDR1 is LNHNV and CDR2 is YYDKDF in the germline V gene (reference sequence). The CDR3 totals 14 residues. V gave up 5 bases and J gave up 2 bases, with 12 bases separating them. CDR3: CATSPKGGNYGYTF. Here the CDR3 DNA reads TGTGCCACCAGCCCCAAGGGCGGAAACTATGGCTACACCTTC.

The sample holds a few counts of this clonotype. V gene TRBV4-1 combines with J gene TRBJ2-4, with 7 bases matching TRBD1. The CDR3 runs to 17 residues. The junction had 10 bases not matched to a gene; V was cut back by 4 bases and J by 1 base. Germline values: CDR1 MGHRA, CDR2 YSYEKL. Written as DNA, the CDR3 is TGCGCCAGCAGCCCCCTTTACCAGGGGGTGGCCAAAAACATTCAGTACTTC. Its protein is CASSPLYQGVAKNIQYF.

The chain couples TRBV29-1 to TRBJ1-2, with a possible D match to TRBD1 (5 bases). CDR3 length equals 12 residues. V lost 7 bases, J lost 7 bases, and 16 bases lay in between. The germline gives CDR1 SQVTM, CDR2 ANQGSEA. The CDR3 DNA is TGCAGCGGTGCGGAGGGGCGAGGTGGCTACACCTTC. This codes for CSGAEGRGGYTF. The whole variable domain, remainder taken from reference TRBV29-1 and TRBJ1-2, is SAVISQKPSRDICQRGTSLTIQCQVDSQVTMMFWYRQQPGQSLTLIATANQGSEATYESGFVIDKFPISRPNLTFSTLTVSNMSPEDSSIYLCSGAEGRGGYTFGSGTRLTVV.

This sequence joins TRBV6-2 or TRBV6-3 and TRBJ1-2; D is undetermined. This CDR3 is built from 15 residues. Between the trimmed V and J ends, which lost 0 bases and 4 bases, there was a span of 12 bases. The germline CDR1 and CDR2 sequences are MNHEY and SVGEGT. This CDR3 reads CASSYSTRPSYGYTF. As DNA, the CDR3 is TGTGCCAGCAGTTACTCGACCAGGCCGAGCTATGGCTACACCTTC.

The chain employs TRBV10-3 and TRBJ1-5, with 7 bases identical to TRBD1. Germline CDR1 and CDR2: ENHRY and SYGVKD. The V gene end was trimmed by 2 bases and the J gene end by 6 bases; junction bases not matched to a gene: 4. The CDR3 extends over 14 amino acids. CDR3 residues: CAISERQGPQPQHF. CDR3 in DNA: TGTGCCATCAGTGAGCGACAGGGTCCTCAGCCCCAGCATTTT.

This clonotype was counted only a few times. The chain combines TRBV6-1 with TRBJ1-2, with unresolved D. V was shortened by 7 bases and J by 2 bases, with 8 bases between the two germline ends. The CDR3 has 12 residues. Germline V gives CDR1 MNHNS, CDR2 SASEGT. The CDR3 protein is CASIPDNYGYTF. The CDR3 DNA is TGTGCCAGCATCCCGGACAACTATGGCTACACCTTC.

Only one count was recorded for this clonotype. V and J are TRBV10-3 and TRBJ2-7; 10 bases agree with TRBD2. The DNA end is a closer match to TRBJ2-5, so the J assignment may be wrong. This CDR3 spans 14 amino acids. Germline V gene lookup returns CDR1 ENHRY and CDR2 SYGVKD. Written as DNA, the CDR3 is TGTGCCATACGGACTAGCGGTACGGGGGAGACCCAGTACTTC. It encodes CAIRTSGTGETQYF.

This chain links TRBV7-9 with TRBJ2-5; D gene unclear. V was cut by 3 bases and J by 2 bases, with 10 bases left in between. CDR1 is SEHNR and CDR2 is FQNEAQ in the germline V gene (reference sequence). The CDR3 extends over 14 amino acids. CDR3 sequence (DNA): TGTGCCAGCAGCTTTCTTCCTGCGCAAGAGACCCAGTACTTC. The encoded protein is CASSFLPAQETQYF.